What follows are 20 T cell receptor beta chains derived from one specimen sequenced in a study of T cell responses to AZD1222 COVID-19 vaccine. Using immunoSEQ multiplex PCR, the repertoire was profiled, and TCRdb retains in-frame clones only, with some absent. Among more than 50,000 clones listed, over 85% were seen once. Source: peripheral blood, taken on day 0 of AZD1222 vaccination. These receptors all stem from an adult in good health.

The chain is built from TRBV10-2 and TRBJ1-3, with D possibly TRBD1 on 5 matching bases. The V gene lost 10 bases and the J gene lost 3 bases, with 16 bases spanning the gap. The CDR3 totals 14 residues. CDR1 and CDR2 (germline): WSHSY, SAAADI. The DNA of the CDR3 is TGCGCCACCGCCCGGGGCCTGGATGGAAACACCATATATTTT. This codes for CATARGLDGNTIYF.

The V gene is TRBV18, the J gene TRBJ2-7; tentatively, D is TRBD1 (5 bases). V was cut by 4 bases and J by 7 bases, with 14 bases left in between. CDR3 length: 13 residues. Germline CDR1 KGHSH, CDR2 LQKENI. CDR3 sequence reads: CASSRDQGEEQYF. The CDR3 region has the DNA TGTGCCAGCTCACGCGATCAAGGGGAAGAGCAGTACTTC. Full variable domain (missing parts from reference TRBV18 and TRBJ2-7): NAGVMQNPRHLVRRRGQEARLRCSPMKGHSHVYWYRQLPEEGLKFMVYLQKENIIDESGMPKERFSAEFPKEGPSILRIQQVVRGDSAAYFCASSRDQGEEQYFGPGTRLTVT.

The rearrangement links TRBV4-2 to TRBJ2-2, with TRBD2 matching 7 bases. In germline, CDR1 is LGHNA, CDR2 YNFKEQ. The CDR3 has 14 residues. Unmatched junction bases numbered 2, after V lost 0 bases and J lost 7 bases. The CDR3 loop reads CASSQEGGSGELFF. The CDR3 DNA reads TGTGCCAGCAGCCAAGAGGGGGGGAGCGGGGAGCTGTTTTTT.

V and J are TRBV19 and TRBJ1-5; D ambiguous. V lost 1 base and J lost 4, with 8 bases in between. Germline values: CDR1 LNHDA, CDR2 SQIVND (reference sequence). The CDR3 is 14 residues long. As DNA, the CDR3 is TGTGCCAGTAGTATAGTAACAGCAAATCAGCCCCAGCATTTT. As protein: CASSIVTANQPQHF.

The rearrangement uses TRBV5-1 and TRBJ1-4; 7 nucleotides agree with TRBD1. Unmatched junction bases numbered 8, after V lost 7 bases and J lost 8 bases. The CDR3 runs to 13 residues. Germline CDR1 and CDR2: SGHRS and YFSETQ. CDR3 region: CASSPGGQEKLFF. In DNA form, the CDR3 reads TGCGCCAGCTCCCCAGGGGGGCAGGAAAAACTGTTTTTT. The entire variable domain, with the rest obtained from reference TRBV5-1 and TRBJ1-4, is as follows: KAGVTQTPRYLIKTRGQQVTLSCSPISGHRSVSWYQQTPGQGLQFLFEYFSETQRNKGNFPGRFSGRQFSNSRSEMNVSTLELGDSALYLCASSPGGQEKLFFGSGTQLSVL.

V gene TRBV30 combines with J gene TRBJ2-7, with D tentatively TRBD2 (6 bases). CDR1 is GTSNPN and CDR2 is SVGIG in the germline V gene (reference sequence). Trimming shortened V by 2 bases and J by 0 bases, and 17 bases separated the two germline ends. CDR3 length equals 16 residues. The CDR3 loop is CAWSLHRSGSSYEQYF. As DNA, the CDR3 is TGTGCCTGGAGTCTCCACCGGAGCGGGTCCTCCTACGAGCAGTACTTC.

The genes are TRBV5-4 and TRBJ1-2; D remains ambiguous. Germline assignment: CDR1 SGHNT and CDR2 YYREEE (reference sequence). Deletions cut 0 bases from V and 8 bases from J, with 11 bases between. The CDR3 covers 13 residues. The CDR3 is CASSLDGIWGYTF. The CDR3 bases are TGTGCCAGCAGCTTGGATGGGATATGGGGCTACACCTTC.

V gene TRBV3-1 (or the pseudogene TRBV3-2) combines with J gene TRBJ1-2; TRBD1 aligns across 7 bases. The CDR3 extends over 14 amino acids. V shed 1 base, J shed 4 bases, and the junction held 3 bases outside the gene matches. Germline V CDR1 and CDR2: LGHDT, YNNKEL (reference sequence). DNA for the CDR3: TGTGCCAGCAGCCAAGGACAGGGCAGCTATGGCTACACCTTC. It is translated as CASSQGQGSYGYTF.

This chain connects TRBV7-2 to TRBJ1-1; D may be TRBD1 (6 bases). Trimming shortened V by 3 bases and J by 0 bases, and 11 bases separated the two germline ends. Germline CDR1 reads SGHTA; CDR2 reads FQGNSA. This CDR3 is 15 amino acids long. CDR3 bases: TGTGCCAGCAGCTTTGGGGGCACCTTGAACACTGAAGCTTTCTTT. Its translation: CASSFGGTLNTEAFF.

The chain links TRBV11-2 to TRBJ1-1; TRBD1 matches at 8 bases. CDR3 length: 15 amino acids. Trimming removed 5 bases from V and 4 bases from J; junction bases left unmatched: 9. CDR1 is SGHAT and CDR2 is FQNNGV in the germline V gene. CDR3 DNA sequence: TGTGCCAGCAGCCCCGCGGCAGGGGGCTTCACTGAAGCTTTCTTT. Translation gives CASSPAAGGFTEAFF.

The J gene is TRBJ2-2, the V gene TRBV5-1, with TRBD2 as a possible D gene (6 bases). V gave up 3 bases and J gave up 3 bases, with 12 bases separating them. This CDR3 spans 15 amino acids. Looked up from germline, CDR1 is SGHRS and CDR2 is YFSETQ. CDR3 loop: CASSSQGGHTGELFF. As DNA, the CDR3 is TGCGCCAGCAGCTCCCAGGGAGGACACACCGGGGAGCTGTTTTTT.

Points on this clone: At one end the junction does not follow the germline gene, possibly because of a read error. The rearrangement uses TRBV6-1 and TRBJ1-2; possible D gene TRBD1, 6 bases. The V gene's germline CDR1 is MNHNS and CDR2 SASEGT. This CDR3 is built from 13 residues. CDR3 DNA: TGTGCCAGCAGTGAGGGACAAGGCGCAGGCTGCACCTTC. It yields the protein CASSEGQGAGCTF.

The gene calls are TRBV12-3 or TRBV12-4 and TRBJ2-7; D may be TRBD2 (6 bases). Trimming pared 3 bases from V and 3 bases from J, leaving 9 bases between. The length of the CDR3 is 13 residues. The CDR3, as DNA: TGTGCCAGCAGTTTTCGGGGGATCTACGAGCAGTACTTC. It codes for CASSFRGIYEQYF.

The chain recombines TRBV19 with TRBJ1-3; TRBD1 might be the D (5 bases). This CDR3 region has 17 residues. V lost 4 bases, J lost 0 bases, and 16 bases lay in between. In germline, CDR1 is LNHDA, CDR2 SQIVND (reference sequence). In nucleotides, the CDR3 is TGTGCCAGTAGTAACCGCATGGGGCAATACTCTGGAAACACCATATATTTT. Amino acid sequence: CASSNRMGQYSGNTIYF.

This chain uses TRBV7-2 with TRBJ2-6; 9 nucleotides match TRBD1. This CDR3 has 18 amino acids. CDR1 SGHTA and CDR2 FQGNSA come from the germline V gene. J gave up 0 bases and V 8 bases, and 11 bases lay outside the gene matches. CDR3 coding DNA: TGTGCCAGCTTACAGGGGGACAGGGACCTCTCTGGGGCCAACGTCCTGACTTTC. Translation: CASLQGDRDLSGANVLTF.

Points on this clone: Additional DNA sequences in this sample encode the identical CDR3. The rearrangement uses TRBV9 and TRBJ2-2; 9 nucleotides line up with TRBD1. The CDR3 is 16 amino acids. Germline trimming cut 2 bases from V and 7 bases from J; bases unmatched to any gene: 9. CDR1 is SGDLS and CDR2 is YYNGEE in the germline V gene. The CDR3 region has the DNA TGTGCCAGCAGCGTTACAGGGGGCGCAGGGGTCGGGGAGCTGTTTTTT. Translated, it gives CASSVTGGAGVGELFF.

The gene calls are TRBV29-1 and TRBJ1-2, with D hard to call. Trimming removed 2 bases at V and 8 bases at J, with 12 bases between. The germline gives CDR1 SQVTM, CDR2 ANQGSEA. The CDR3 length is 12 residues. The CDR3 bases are TGCAGCGTTGAAACCGGGAACGGGGGCTACACCTTC. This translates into CSVETGNGGYTF.

CDR3 amino acids: CATSDRAGGIDTQYF. The CDR3 bases are TGTGCCACCAGTGATCGGGCGGGGGGGATAGATACGCAGTATTTT. V usage is TRBV24-1 and J usage is TRBJ2-3; 9 bases match TRBD2. The CDR3 has 15 amino acids. The V and J ends lost 3 bases and 5 bases, in that order; junction bases with no gene match: 5. Per the germline V gene, CDR1 is KGHDR and CDR2 is SFDVKD.

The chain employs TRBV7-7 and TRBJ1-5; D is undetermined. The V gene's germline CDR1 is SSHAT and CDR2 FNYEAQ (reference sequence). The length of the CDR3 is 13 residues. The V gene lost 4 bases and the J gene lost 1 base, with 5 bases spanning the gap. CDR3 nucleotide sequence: TGTGCCAGCAGCTGGCGAAGCAATCAGCCCCAGCATTTT. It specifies CASSWRSNQPQHF. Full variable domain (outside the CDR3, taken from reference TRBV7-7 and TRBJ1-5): GAGVSQSPRYKVTKRGQDVTLRCDPISSHATLYWYQQALGQGPEFLTYFNYEAQPDKSGLPSDRFSAERPEGSISTLTIQRTEQRDSAMYRCASSWRSNQPQHFGDGTRLSIL.

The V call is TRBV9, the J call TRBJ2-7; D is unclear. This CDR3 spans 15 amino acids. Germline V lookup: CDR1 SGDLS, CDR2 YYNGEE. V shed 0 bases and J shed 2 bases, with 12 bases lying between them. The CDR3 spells CASSVAALGPYEQYF. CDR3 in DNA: TGTGCCAGCAGCGTAGCTGCATTAGGACCCTACGAGCAGTACTTC.